These 22 T cell receptor beta chains were all obtained from the same sample, sequenced in a study of control samples from healthy donors and cancer patients. Data came from immunoSEQ multiplex PCR; TCRdb stores just in-frame clones and leaves some out. In the table there are around 110,000 clones, 88% of which are singletons. Sequencing used blood. The receptors shown here come from a woman in her seventies in good health.

The chain employs TRBV5-1 and TRBJ1-5, with 7 bases that match TRBD1. Germline CDR1 and CDR2: SGHRS and YFSETQ. The length of the CDR3 is 14 residues. The V segment lost 0 bases and the J segment 7 bases; nucleotides outside the gene matches: 4. The CDR3 nucleotides are TGCGCCAGCAGCTTGGTAGGGGGCGGACAGCCCCAGCATTTT. It encodes CASSLVGGGQPQHF.

This clone came up once. The chain recombines TRBV3-1 (or the pseudogene TRBV3-2) with TRBJ1-2; TRBD1 matches at 11 bases. The CDR3 runs to 18 residues. CDR1 is LGHDT, CDR2 YNNKEL, per germline (reference sequence). J was trimmed by 4 bases and V by 3 bases; bases with no gene match: 13. CDR3 sequence reads: CASSHPSPDRGRLYGYTF. DNA of the CDR3: TGTGCCAGCAGCCACCCCTCCCCGGACAGGGGGCGTCTCTATGGCTACACCTTC.

The chain couples TRBV7-9 to TRBJ1-4, with D hard to call. The CDR3 contains 13 residues. Germline assignment: CDR1 SEHNR and CDR2 FQNEAQ (reference sequence). The V and J ends lost 0 bases and 8 bases respectively, with 7 bases between them. CDR3 nucleotides: TGTGCCAGCAGCTTAGCGAATCCGGAAAAACTGTTTTTT. Amino acid sequence: CASSLANPEKLFF.

This chain links TRBV5-1 with TRBJ1-1; D is unresolved. The CDR3 length is 14 residues. CDR1 and CDR2 (germline): SGHRS, YFSETQ. V was pared by 5 bases and J by 3 bases, with 14 bases between. This chain's CDR3 is CASRFRLGYTEAFF. In nucleotides, the CDR3 is TGCGCCAGCAGGTTTCGGTTGGGGTACACTGAAGCTTTCTTT.

V and J are TRBV4-2 and TRBJ2-7; 7 bases line up with TRBD1. Germline loops: CDR1 LGHNA, CDR2 YNFKEQ. This CDR3 is 16 amino acids long. The trim removed 0 bases at V and 2 bases at J, leaving 7 bases unmatched. CDR3 sequence reads: CASSQDSSTGTYEQYF. In DNA, the CDR3 is TGTGCCAGCAGCCAAGACAGTTCGACAGGGACCTACGAGCAGTACTTC.

The genes are TRBV7-6 and TRBJ2-7; D is ambiguous. CDR1 and CDR2 from the germline V gene are SGHVS and FNYEAQ. The germline V and J ends were trimmed by 2 bases and 6 bases, with 11 bases remaining between them. This CDR3 is built from 13 residues. CDR3 nucleotide sequence: TGTGCCAGCAGCTTAACCCCACAGCGCGAGCAGTACTTC. It translates to CASSLTPQREQYF.

The J gene is TRBJ1-1, the V gene TRBV6-5, with D tentatively TRBD1 (5 bases). The germline V and J ends were trimmed by 4 bases and 5 bases, with 14 bases remaining between them. CDR1 and CDR2 (germline): MNHEY, SVGAGI. This CDR3 is 14 amino acids long. The CDR3 here is CASSFSGEYTEAFF. CDR3 nucleotides: TGTGCCAGCAGTTTTTCGGGGGAGTATACTGAAGCTTTCTTT.

This clone was seen more than once but under ten times. The rearrangement uses TRBV19 and TRBJ1-3; unclear D gene. The germline V and J ends were trimmed by 8 bases and 2 bases, with 10 bases remaining between them. This CDR3 is 13 amino acids long. CDR1 and CDR2 from the germline V gene are LNHDA and SQIVND (reference sequence). CDR3 nucleotide sequence: TGTGCCAGTTTACTAAAACCTGGAAACACCATATATTTT. Protein sequence: CASLLKPGNTIYF.

The chain couples TRBV18 to TRBJ1-3; TRBD1 might be the D (5 bases). Germline V CDR1 and CDR2: KGHSH, LQKENI. V shed 2 bases and J shed 2 bases, with 10 bases lying between them. The CDR3 sequence is 15 residues long. The CDR3 DNA reads TGTGCCAGCTCACCAGGGGCAGGGACTGGAAACACCATATATTTT. It translates to CASSPGAGTGNTIYF.

This clone was detected a few times. The chain links TRBV5-1 to TRBJ2-7, with 14 bases lining up with TRBD2. CDR1 and CDR2 (germline): SGHRS, YFSETQ. Trimming cost V 4 bases and J 2 bases; bases outside gene matches: 5. The length of the CDR3 is 16 residues. The chain's CDR3 is CASSMGLAGAAYEQYF. The CDR3, as DNA: TGCGCCAGCAGCATGGGACTAGCGGGGGCCGCCTACGAGCAGTACTTC.

The rearrangement uses TRBV4-1 and TRBJ2-5, with D tentatively TRBD2 (5 bases). In germline, CDR1 is MGHRA, CDR2 YSYEKL. The CDR3 contains 15 residues. Trimming removed 4 bases from V and 2 bases from J, with 14 bases in between. In DNA form, the CDR3 reads TGCGCCAGCAGCCTGGAGGCGGTCTTACAAGAGACCCAGTACTTC. Protein sequence: CASSLEAVLQETQYF.

V is TRBV7-8 and J is TRBJ1-1; TRBD1 agrees at 12 bases. The CDR3 is made up of 17 amino acids. J was trimmed by 5 bases and V by 5 bases; bases with no gene match: 12. Germline V lookup: CDR1 SGHVS, CDR2 FQNEAQ. Here the CDR3 DNA reads TGTGCCAGCAGCCACCACCCGGGACAGGGGGCGAGGACTGAAGCTTTCTTT. Its translation is CASSHHPGQGARTEAFF.

CDR3 nucleotides: TGTGCCAGCAGCGACAGAAACTATGGCTACACCTTC. It specifies CASSDRNYGYTF. This chain links TRBV6-2 or TRBV6-3 with TRBJ1-2, with D tentatively TRBD1 (5 bases). From germline, CDR1 is MNHEY and CDR2 SVGEGT. Trimming stripped 6 bases from V and 2 bases from J, with 7 bases between. This CDR3 region has 12 residues.

This chain uses TRBV10-1 with TRBJ2-7; TRBD2 might be the D (5 bases). Trimming removed 5 bases at V and 0 bases at J, with 8 bases between. Germline values: CDR1 WNHNN, CDR2 SYGVQD (reference sequence). This CDR3 comprises 13 residues. The CDR3 reads CASSPSGSYEQYF. CDR3 bases: TGCGCCAGCAGTCCAAGCGGCTCCTACGAGCAGTACTTC.

The rearrangement uses TRBV18 and TRBJ1-1, with a possible D match to TRBD1 (5 bases). Germline assignment: CDR1 KGHSH and CDR2 LQKENI. This CDR3 is built from 13 residues. V was trimmed by 6 bases and J by 2 bases, leaving 10 bases between them. This CDR3 is CASSAGRNTEAFF. In DNA form, the CDR3 reads TGTGCCAGCTCCGCGGGACGCAACACTGAAGCTTTCTTT.

Only one count was recorded for this clone. The chain is built from TRBV20-1 and TRBJ1-1, with no clear D. Germline V gene sequence: CDR1 DFQATT, CDR2 SNEGSKA (reference sequence). This CDR3 spans 10 amino acids. Trimming took off 4 bases at V and 3 bases at J, with 3 bases between the two ends. In nucleotides, the CDR3 is TGCAGTGCTACACACACTGAAGCTTTCTTT. Translated, it gives CSATHTEAFF.

The CDR3 reads CASSYSGTVDTQYF. In DNA, the CDR3 is TGTGCCAGCAGTTACTCAGGGACGGTCGATACGCAGTATTTT. The chain employs TRBV6-5 and TRBJ2-3; D may match TRBD1 or TRBD2 (5 bases each). Germline lookup yields CDR1 MNHEY and CDR2 SVGAGI. V was pared by 0 bases and J by 6 bases, with 10 bases between. The CDR3 loop spans 14 amino acids.

CDR3 nucleotides: TGTGCCGGCGGGGCGGAGACTTTAGCTTGGCGGGGGGCGTATGAGCAGTTCTTC. This encodes CAGGAETLAWRGAYEQFF. The genes are TRBV7-2 and TRBJ2-1, with TRBD2 identical over 8 bases. V gave up 11 bases and J gave up 8 bases; unmatched junction bases: 26. Germline CDR1 is SGHTA and CDR2 is FQGNSA. The CDR3 has 18 amino acids.

The chain has TRBV9 and TRBJ2-2; 12 bases agree with TRBD2. The CDR3 runs 17 residues. The V gene end was trimmed by 4 bases and the J gene end by 6 bases; junction bases not matched to a gene: 10. The germline V gene encodes CDR1 SGDLS and CDR2 YYNGEE. The CDR3 coding sequence is TGTGCCAGCAGCTTGACTAGCGGGGGACATTCGGCCGGGGAGCTGTTTTTT. Amino acids: CASSLTSGGHSAGELFF.

This clone showed up just once. This chain connects TRBV6-6 to TRBJ1-1; 7 bases fit TRBD1. The germline CDR1 and CDR2 sequences are MNHNY and SVGAGI (reference sequence). The CDR3 runs to 13 residues. The V and J ends lost 2 bases and 6 bases, in that order; junction bases with no gene match: 3. CDR3 amino acids: CASSYGGTAEAFF. The CDR3 nucleotides read TGTGCCAGCAGTTACGGTGGGACAGCTGAAGCTTTCTTT.

The chain is built from TRBV6-5 and TRBJ1-3, with D possibly being TRBD1 (5 bases). Germline V gives CDR1 MNHEY, CDR2 SVGAGI. With 5 bases removed from V and 3 bases from J, the gap between germline ends came to 14 bases. The CDR3 runs to 15 residues. The CDR3 region is CASSPTRGFGNTIYF. The DNA for the CDR3 is TGTGCCAGCAGTCCAACCCGGGGGTTTGGAAACACCATATATTTT.

The chain has TRBV18 and TRBJ2-7; TRBD2 matches at 7 bases. The CDR3 runs 15 residues. CDR1 KGHSH and CDR2 LQKENI come from the germline V gene. V lost 8 bases to trimming and J lost 6 bases; unmatched junction nucleotides: 16. The chain's CDR3 is CASASPGLSYSEQYF. CDR3 bases: TGTGCCAGCGCGAGCCCGGGACTATCCTACAGCGAGCAGTACTTC.